Presented here are 3 T cell receptor beta chains from one specimen sequenced in a study of human T cells and chemical hapten exposure. Time point noted: patch test 2, 6 weeks after DPC sensitization. Treatment specified: therapeutic diphenylcyclopropenone sensitization with weekly scalp DPC. Each CDR3 protein is one row after TCRdb ran MiXCR on the RACE reads. This table holds approximately 89,000 distinct CDR3 sequences, about 6.3% found once. The source material was whole blood, sampled in connection with sensitization to the hapten diphenylcyclopropenone (DPC). These receptors came from a woman in her twenties or thirties with alopecia areata. Some clones in this sample may be carry-over from other donors' samples.

The chain has TRBV12-3 or TRBV12-4 and TRBJ2-5; TRBD2 might be the D (6 bases). The CDR3 consists of 14 residues. V lost 7 bases to trimming and J lost 0 bases, with 12 bases between them. The CDR3 nucleotides are TGTGCCAGCATTCTGGGACTCAACCAAGAGACCCAGTACTTC. The encoded protein is CASILGLNQETQYF.

This clonotype was recorded at least ten times. The chain recombines TRBV20-1 with TRBJ1-2; the D is unclear. The germline V gene encodes CDR1 DFQATT and CDR2 SNEGSKA (reference sequence). Deletions cut 2 bases from V and 4 bases from J, with 5 bases between. The CDR3 is 11 amino acids. CDR3 sequence reads: CSARTFYGYTF. In DNA form, the CDR3 reads TGCAGTGCTAGAACATTCTATGGCTACACCTTC.

A few counts support this clonotype. The J gene is TRBJ1-3, the V gene TRBV12-3 or TRBV12-4; 7 bases fit TRBD1. The CDR3 spans 15 residues. The V segment lost 7 bases and the J segment 2 bases; nucleotides outside the gene matches: 8. Here the CDR3 reads CASTPDRLTGNTIYF. In nucleotides, the CDR3 is TGTGCCAGCACCCCGGACAGGCTAACTGGAAACACCATATATTTT.